This T cell receptor beta chain appears in the sequencing data of a study of blood T cells in healthy people across ages (dated by TCRdb to the mid-2010s). Study-level background: Template switching captured roughly one uniquely barcoded TCR beta cDNA molecule per two T cells in model experiments. To track age-related changes in TCR beta repertoire diversity, the study relied on deep sequencing normalized with unique cDNA molecular identifiers. Four age groups were formed from the donors: young (average roughly 15 years), middle-aged (just under 40), aged (62) and long-lived (roughly 88). Donors of different ages were randomly distributed across sequencing lanes to avoid experimental bias. For two donors (one aged 18 to 30 and one aged 80 or older), the study analyzed two additional independent replicas of 1 million unique cDNA reads from the same blood draw.

Note on this clonotype: There is no known antigen for this receptor. No per-base quality is available; no much larger clone lies one base away.

The roughly 39 donors, aged 6 to 90 years, were systemically healthy Caucasian individuals from Russia. Each donor gave ten milliliters of peripheral blood, drawn into EDTA-treated Vacutainer tubes. Ficoll-Paque density-gradient centrifugation was used to isolate PBMCs, with at least 7 million per sample. Total RNA was extracted from PBMCs with Trizol reagent, with at least 5.5 micrograms obtained per sample. Naive CD45RAhigh/CD27high T cell percentages were measured by flow cytometry on a PBMC aliquot from every donor. General conclusions and limits of the study: Conclusive comparison of naive and antigen-experienced compartments was prevented by the profiling of bulk unsorted PBMCs. Donor CMV infection status was unknown, potentially confounding age-related changes in expanded clonotypes. Observed TCR beta diversity per million T cells fell roughly linearly with age, and a significant reduction was already apparent by age around 40. Estimates of total diversity based on one million sequenced T cells were considered lower bounds and underestimates. A strong correlation was found between observed TCR beta diversity and the percentage of naive T cells measured by flow cytometry. Compared with the aged group, the long-lived group had more naive CD4+ T cells, fewer expanded clones and increased TCR diversity, a pattern suggesting age selection.

The receptor library was made with 5' RACE. Sequencing was performed on an Illumina HiSeq 2500. The second PCR ran for about 6 to 12 cycles and used a J-beta primer mix along with a sample-barcoded 5' primer. A template-switch 5' adaptor carrying 12 random nucleotides introduced a unique molecular identifier onto each TCR beta cDNA molecule. Each sample yielded at least 2.5 million CDR3-containing paired-end reads. First-strand cDNA was synthesized from all RNA with the Mint cDNA synthesis kit, primed by a TRBC-specific oligonucleotide. After uracil-DNA glycosylase treatment, a first 18-cycle PCR used universal primers M1SS and BC2_uni_R on all cDNA. In the paper's pipeline: Each sample was normalized by randomly selecting 1 million high-quality reads, each carrying a distinct molecular identifier. Instead of being binned into consensus sequences, reads with shared molecular identifiers were discarded. MiTCR, set to a Q25 quality threshold and the strictest error-elimination algorithm, was used for CDR3 identification, clonotype clustering and error correction. A nonparametric unseen species model with Euler transformation was used to estimate a lower bound on total TCR beta diversity. TCRdb handled the public reads itself, with Q25 trimming in fastp and clone calling in MiXCR, and kept productive beta chains. Identical CDR3 proteins give one entry, which carries the most common genes and DNA. The V and J calls, along with clone size, are taken from TCRdb and not from the paper's own processing. The sample has about 670,000 distinct CDR3 sequences on record, approximately 52% of them singletons. The biggest ten clones account for about 13% of the sample.

For CDR1 and CDR2, the germline V gene (reference sequence) lists DFQATT and SNEGSKA. V drops 7 bases and J drops 1 base, leaving 13 bases in between. Taken from cysteine to phenylalanine, the CDR3 has 13 residues. The DNA shown is the 39-base CDR3, in frame from base 1. The V and J segments used are TRBV20-1 and TRBJ1-2; TRBD1 is a possible D gene, resting on 5 matching bases. Sample: blood. This sequence originates from a woman aged 80 or older in good health. This receptor carries the CDR3 CSVLTVVNYGYTF. The DNA sequence is TGCAGTGTCCTGACAGTTGTTAACTATGGCTACACCTTC.